Presented here are 18 T cell receptor beta chains from one specimen sequenced in a study of human T cells and chemical hapten exposure. This sample's time point: healthy volunteer bleed at 2 weeks. Total RNA was isolated from unfractionated whole blood. TCRdb called the RACE reads again in MiXCR, with one record for every CDR3 protein. The sample comprises roughly 46,000 distinct CDR3 sequences, nearly 4.5% of which are singletons, and roughly 5.2% rests with the top ten. Sequenced material: whole blood. The receptors derive from a human donor in good health. Some clones in this sample may be carry-over from other donors' samples.

The chain combines TRBV7-3 with TRBJ1-6; tentative D call: TRBD1 (5 bases). CDR3 length equals 14 residues. The germline V and J ends were trimmed by 5 bases and 10 bases, with 15 bases remaining between them. Germline-derived CDR1 and CDR2 are SGHTA and FQGTGA. For the CDR3, the DNA is TGTGCCAGCAGCCGCGGGGGTTTTGGATCACCCCTCCACTTT. Residues: CASSRGGFGSPLHF.

This clonotype was detected ten times or more. This chain links TRBV28 with TRBJ1-4; the D is unclear. The CDR3 consists of 16 residues. Germline CDR1 reads MDHEN; CDR2 reads SYDVKM. The ends were cut back, 2 bases at V and 7 bases at J, with 17 bases in the middle. In DNA, the CDR3 is TGTGCCAGCAGTTTACTTGAGACCGGAGCTGGTGAAAAACTGTTTTTT. Residues: CASSLLETGAGEKLFF.

The rearrangement uses TRBV6-5 and TRBJ1-1; TRBD1 might be the D (6 bases). Germline CDR1 MNHEY, CDR2 SVGAGI. Trimming pared 2 bases from V and 0 bases from J, leaving 13 bases between. The CDR3 is 16 residues long. The CDR3 loop is CASSYQLTGMNTEAFF. The CDR3 DNA is TGTGCCAGCAGTTACCAGCTAACAGGGATGAACACTGAAGCTTTCTTT.

This clonotype was seen ten or more times. This chain links TRBV12-3 or TRBV12-4 with TRBJ2-5; no clear D gene. V was trimmed by 2 bases and J by 1 base, leaving 8 bases between them. The CDR3 spans 14 residues. This chain's CDR3 is CASSLSILQETQYF. CDR3 DNA sequence: TGTGCCAGCAGTTTAAGTATCCTCCAAGAGACCCAGTACTTC.

The CDR3 protein is CASTSGAGANVLTF. CDR3 nucleotide sequence: TGTGCCTCAACATCGGGCGCTGGGGCCAACGTCCTGACTTTC. This chain links TRBV6-1 with TRBJ2-6, with unresolved D. V lost 11 bases and J lost 2, with 13 bases in between. Germline values: CDR1 MNHNS, CDR2 SASEGT. The CDR3 runs to 14 residues.

Many counts were recorded for this clonotype. The V call is TRBV9, the J call TRBJ2-6; D remains unclear. Looked up from germline, CDR1 is SGDLS and CDR2 is YYNGEE. There are 13 residues in the CDR3. V dropped 4 bases and J dropped 4 bases, with 6 bases sitting between them. CDR3 in DNA: TGTGCCAGCAGCAAGGGCGGGGCCAACGTCCTGACTTTC. Protein: CASSKGGANVLTF.

This clonotype has at least ten counts. The chain recombines TRBV6-5 with TRBJ2-3; D unclear. From germline, CDR1 is MNHEY and CDR2 SVGAGI. CDR3 size: 16 residues. Trimming removed 0 bases at V and 0 bases at J, with 10 bases between. CDR3: CASSYSGLISTDTQYF. The CDR3 DNA reads as TGTGCCAGCAGTTACTCTGGCCTAATTAGCACAGATACGCAGTATTTT.

The sample holds many counts of this clonotype. The chain is built from TRBV7-9 and TRBJ2-2, with D possibly TRBD2 on 6 matching bases. Germline CDR1 is SEHNR and CDR2 is FQNEAQ (reference sequence). Trimming took off 5 bases at V and 1 base at J, with 14 bases between the two ends. The CDR3 is 16 residues long. CDR3 in DNA: TGTGCCAGCAGCCCCCCGGGACTCTTGAACACCGGGGAGCTGTTTTTT. This sequence encodes CASSPPGLLNTGELFF. Combining the CDR3 with reference TRBV7-9 and TRBJ2-2 gives the whole variable domain DTGVSQNPRHKITKRGQNVTFRCDPISEHNRLYWYRQTLGQGPEFLTYFQNEAQLEKSRLLSDRFSAERPKGSFSTLEIQRTEQGDSAMYLCASSPPGLLNTGELFFGEGSRLTVL.

This clonotype was seen many times. The chain uses TRBV28 and TRBJ1-4; D unresolved. Germline loops: CDR1 MDHEN, CDR2 SYDVKM. V lost 3 bases and J lost 8, with 13 bases in between. The CDR3 is made up of 14 amino acids. This CDR3 is CASSFSGVVEKLFF. In DNA form, the CDR3 reads TGTGCCAGCAGTTTCTCTGGGGTGGTAGAAAAACTGTTTTTT.

This clonotype was seen repeatedly, ten times or more. The J gene is TRBJ2-7, the V gene TRBV5-1; D is undetermined. Trimming took 1 base from V and 2 from J, leaving 7 bases between them. CDR3 length: 13 residues. CDR1 SGHRS and CDR2 YFSETQ come from the germline V gene. For the CDR3, the DNA is TGCGCCAGCAGCTTGTCCCGCGCCTACGAGCAGTACTTC. Residues: CASSLSRAYEQYF.

This clonotype has just a few counts. The gene calls are TRBV27 and TRBJ2-5; D remains ambiguous. This CDR3 has 13 amino acids. Between the trimmed V and J ends, which lost 7 bases and 5 bases, there was a span of 14 bases. Looked up from germline, CDR1 is MNHEY and CDR2 is SMNVEV (reference sequence). The CDR3 DNA reads as TGTGCCAGCAACCCTTCATTCGGGGAGACCCAGTACTTC. Its translation is CASNPSFGETQYF.

The chain links TRBV28 to TRBJ2-7, with D perhaps matching TRBD1 or TRBD2 (5 bases each). V lost 6 bases and J lost 0, with 15 bases in between. The germline V gene encodes CDR1 MDHEN and CDR2 SYDVKM. The CDR3 loop spans 15 amino acids. CDR3: CASRQRGTISYEQYF. CDR3 sequence (DNA): TGTGCCAGCAGGCAGAGGGGCACGATCTCCTACGAGCAGTACTTC.

This clonotype was observed many times. This rearrangement joins TRBV20-1 to TRBJ2-3, with D possibly being TRBD1 (5 bases). V lost 1 base and J 6 bases, leaving 14 bases between the germline ends. Germline CDR1 DFQATT, CDR2 SNEGSKA (reference sequence). The CDR3 has 14 amino acids. The CDR3: CSARAVPKGDTQYF. The CDR3 DNA reads TGCAGTGCTAGAGCGGTCCCAAAGGGGGATACGCAGTATTTT.

This clonotype has more than one count but fewer than ten. CDR3 nucleotide sequence: TGTGCCAGTACCGGCGGGGGAAACAATGAGCAGTTCTTC. Amino acid sequence: CASTGGGNNEQFF. This chain uses TRBV19 with TRBJ2-1; 7 bases are a match to TRBD2. Germline-derived CDR1 and CDR2 are LNHDA and SQIVND (reference sequence). Trimming at V came to 7 bases and at J to 5 bases, leaving 5 bases not matched to a gene. The CDR3 has 13 amino acids. The entire variable domain, with the rest obtained from reference TRBV19 and TRBJ2-1, is as follows: DGGITQSPKYLFRKEGQNVTLSCEQNLNHDAMYWYRQDPGQGLRLIYYSQIVNDFQKGDIAEGYSVSREKKESFPLTVTSAQKNPTAFYLCASTGGGNNEQFFGPGTRLTVL.

This clonotype turned up a few times. J is TRBJ2-3 and V is TRBV5-1; D uncertain. The CDR3 is made up of 13 amino acids. V was shortened by 5 bases and J by 2 bases, with 9 bases between the two germline ends. Germline V lookup: CDR1 SGHRS, CDR2 YFSETQ. The CDR3 coding sequence is TGCGCCAGCAGGCCCGACATCACAGATACGCAGTATTTT. Its translation: CASRPDITDTQYF. Drawing the rest from reference TRBV5-1 and TRBJ2-3, the complete variable domain is KAGVTQTPRYLIKTRGQQVTLSCSPISGHRSVSWYQQTPGQGLQFLFEYFSETQRNKGNFPGRFSGRQFSNSRSEMNVSTLELGDSALYLCASRPDITDTQYFGPGTRLTVL.

This clonotype was seen only a few times. V and J are TRBV28 and TRBJ2-6, with D unresolved. The CDR3 extends over 18 amino acids. The V and J ends lost 5 bases and 1 base respectively, with 18 bases between them. In germline, CDR1 is MDHEN, CDR2 SYDVKM. In DNA form, the CDR3 reads TGTGCCAGCAGTCCCTCCTTTCTTGGACGATCTGGGGCCAACGTCCTGACTTTC. It translates to CASSPSFLGRSGANVLTF.

This clonotype was observed at least ten times. The chain is built from TRBV5-1 and TRBJ2-7; TRBD1 aligns across 8 bases. CDR3 length: 14 amino acids. The V segment lost 2 bases and the J segment 5 bases; nucleotides outside the gene matches: 6. Germline V lookup: CDR1 SGHRS, CDR2 YFSETQ. This chain's CDR3 is CASSLRTGPDEQYF. Written as DNA, the CDR3 is TGCGCCAGCAGCTTACGGACAGGGCCGGACGAGCAGTACTTC.

This clonotype was found many times. The chain joins TRBV29-1 to TRBJ2-5, with D possibly matching TRBD2 (6 bases). Germline V gene lookup returns CDR1 SQVTM and CDR2 ANQGSEA. This CDR3 spans 14 amino acids. V was pared by 5 bases and J by 1 base, with 14 bases between. The CDR3 DNA reads TGCAGCGTTCCCGTTCGGGACTCCCAAGAGACCCAGTACTTC. Protein sequence: CSVPVRDSQETQYF.